This TCR beta chain was documented in a study of blood T cell repertoires in COVID-19. Sequencing was performed with immunoSEQ multiplex PCR; in TCRdb, only in-frame clones are kept and a portion is missing. Of roughly 100,000 clones in the sample, more than 80% are singletons; the top ten hold 12%. The TCR originated in a human donor in a cohort sampled during active COVID-19. Sequenced input: peripheral blood.

CDR3: CASSSRGSAYEQYF. For the CDR3, the DNA is TGTGCCAGCTCAAGCAGGGGGAGTGCCTACGAGCAGTACTTC. V usage is TRBV18 and J usage is TRBJ2-7; 7 bases agree with TRBD1. The CDR3 is 14 residues long. The ends lost 5 bases at V and 2 bases at J; junction bases unmatched: 6. In germline, CDR1 is KGHSH, CDR2 LQKENI.